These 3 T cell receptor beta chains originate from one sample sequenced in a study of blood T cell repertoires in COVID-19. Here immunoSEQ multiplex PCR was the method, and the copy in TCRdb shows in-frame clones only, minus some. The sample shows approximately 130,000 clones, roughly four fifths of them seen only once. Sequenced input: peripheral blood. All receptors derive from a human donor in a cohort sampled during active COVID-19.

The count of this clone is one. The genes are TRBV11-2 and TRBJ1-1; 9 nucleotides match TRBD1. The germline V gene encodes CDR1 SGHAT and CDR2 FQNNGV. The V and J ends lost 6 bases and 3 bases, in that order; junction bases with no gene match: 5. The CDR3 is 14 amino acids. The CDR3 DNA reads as TGTGCCAGCAGTCGGGACAGGGTGGACACTGAAGCTTTCTTT. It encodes CASSRDRVDTEAFF.

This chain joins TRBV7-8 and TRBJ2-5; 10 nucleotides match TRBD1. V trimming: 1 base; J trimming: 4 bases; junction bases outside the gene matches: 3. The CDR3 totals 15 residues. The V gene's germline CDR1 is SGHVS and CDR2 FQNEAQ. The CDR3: CASSLDRTGGETQYF. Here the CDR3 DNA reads TGTGCCAGCAGCTTAGACCGGACAGGGGGAGAGACCCAGTACTTC.

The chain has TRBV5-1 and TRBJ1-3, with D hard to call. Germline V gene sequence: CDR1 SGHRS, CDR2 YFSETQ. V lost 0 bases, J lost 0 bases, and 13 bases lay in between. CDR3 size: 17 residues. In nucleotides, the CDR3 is TGCGCCAGCAGCTTGGGGGCTGCGCCAAGCTCTGGAAACACCATATATTTT. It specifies CASSLGAAPSSGNTIYF.